The 5 T cell receptor beta chains below come from one sample, sequenced in a study of control samples from healthy donors and cancer patients (dated by TCRdb to about 2020). Receptor libraries were prepared by the immunoSEQ multiplex PCR assay. The immuneACCESS repertoire file appears here via TCRdb, limited to in-frame rearrangements. These files lack a portion of the clones; in checked studies, under half of the deficit traces to unresolved V genes, and the cause of the others is not known. The sample includes about 95,000 clones, with 90% to 95% observed a single time. About 0.92% of the sample is in the top ten clones. Sequenced: blood. These receptors all come from a woman aged 25 to 39 in good health.

A remark on this clone: The sample has other DNA sequences that encode this CDR3 too. The chain employs TRBV7-9 and TRBJ2-7; TRBD2 matches at 10 bases. V was clipped by 2 bases and J by 2 bases; unmatched bases: 3. Per germline, CDR1 SEHNR and CDR2 FQNEAQ (reference sequence). The CDR3 is 15 amino acids. In DNA form, the CDR3 reads TGTGCCAGCAGCTTACCTAGCGGGGGAACCTACGAGCAGTACTTC. This translates into CASSLPSGGTYEQYF.

This rearrangement joins TRBV30 to TRBJ2-7; D gene unclear. Germline assignment: CDR1 GTSNPN and CDR2 SVGIG (reference sequence). CDR3 size: 15 residues. V was shortened by 0 bases and J by 1 base, with 13 bases between the two germline ends. In DNA form, the CDR3 reads TGTGCCTGGAGTGTAGGGTTTGGTATGTCCTACGAGCAGTACTTC. Its translation: CAWSVGFGMSYEQYF.

The V and J genes are TRBV11-3 and TRBJ2-4; maybe TRBD2 (6 bases). V was pared by 1 base and J by 0 bases, with 10 bases between. Germline CDR1 is SGHNT and CDR2 is YENEEA. This CDR3 spans 16 amino acids. This chain's CDR3 is CASSLGGAGAKNIQYF. CDR3 nucleotide sequence: TGTGCCAGCAGCTTAGGTGGAGCGGGAGCCAAAAACATTCAGTACTTC.

V usage is TRBV19 and J usage is TRBJ2-3; possible D gene TRBD2, 7 bases. Germline CDR1 is LNHDA and CDR2 is SQIVND (reference sequence). The CDR3 is 16 amino acids. The ends were cut back, 5 bases at V and 0 bases at J, with 15 bases in the middle. The CDR3 nucleotides are TGTGCCAGTAGTGGCGGGGGCCCGACTAGCACAGATACGCAGTATTTT. Translated, it gives CASSGGGPTSTDTQYF.

This chain uses TRBV5-4 with TRBJ2-2; D remains ambiguous. The germline V gene encodes CDR1 SGHNT and CDR2 YYREEE (reference sequence). V lost 5 bases and J lost 5, with 7 bases in between. This CDR3 contains 12 residues. DNA for the CDR3: TGTGCCAGCAGGATAAAAACCGGGGAGCTGTTTTTT. Its protein is CASRIKTGELFF.